Listed here are 14 T cell receptor beta chains from one sample, sequenced in a study of OX40 agonist ivuxolimab in advanced cancers. Some clones are missing from TCRdb's copy, which holds only in-frame ones; the method was immunoSEQ multiplex PCR. The table has approximately 20,000 clones, 75% to 85% seen once. The input for sequencing was CD4+ or CD8+ T cells sorted from blood, taken in a trial of the OX40 agonist ivuxolimab. The source of these receptors is an adult with an advanced solid tumor such as melanoma, head and neck, liver or kidney cancer.

This clone is medium-sized (0.01 to 0.1%) in the sample. The sample contains more than one DNA sequence encoding this CDR3. The CDR3: CASSPQGGTEAFF. Written as DNA, the CDR3 is TGTGCCAGCTCACCCCAGGGGGGAACTGAAGCTTTCTTT. The genes are TRBV18 and TRBJ1-1; 7 positions agree with TRBD1. The germline CDR1 and CDR2 sequences are KGHSH and LQKENI. The CDR3 has 13 residues. The trim removed 3 bases at V and 5 bases at J, leaving 3 bases unmatched.

The V gene is TRBV6-1, the J gene TRBJ1-5, with TRBD1 matching over 7 bases. Germline CDR1 reads MNHNS; CDR2 reads SASEGT. V trimming: 5 bases; J trimming: 2 bases; junction bases outside the gene matches: 3. The CDR3 runs 14 residues. This CDR3 is CASSNGQGNQPQHF. The CDR3 DNA reads TGTGCCAGCAGTAACGGACAGGGCAATCAGCCCCAGCATTTT.

The rearrangement uses TRBV5-3 and TRBJ1-6; TRBD1 agrees at 10 bases. TRBV5-3 is designated an ORF whose function remains uncertain. V lost 8 bases to trimming and J lost 9 bases; unmatched junction nucleotides: 8. This CDR3 spans 14 amino acids. CDR3 nucleotide sequence: TGTGCCAGCAGCGTCCGGACAGGGGGTTCACCCCTCCACTTT. This encodes CASSVRTGGSPLHF.

This clone was recorded once. This chain connects TRBV4-2 to TRBJ2-7, with 12 bases matching TRBD1. Germline V lookup: CDR1 LGHNA, CDR2 YNFKEQ. J was trimmed by 0 bases and V by 6 bases; bases with no gene match: 9. This CDR3 has 17 amino acids. CDR3 nucleotides: TGTGCCAGCAGTCCCGGGACAGGGGGCGCCCCCTCCTACGAGCAGTACTTC. It is translated as CASSPGTGGAPSYEQYF.

The J gene is TRBJ1-2, the V gene TRBV13; 7 positions agree with TRBD1. Germline V gene data show CDR1 as PRHDT and CDR2 as FYEKMQ (reference sequence). V was clipped by 7 bases and J by 8 bases; unmatched bases: 4. The length of the CDR3 is 11 residues. In nucleotides, the CDR3 is TGTGCCAGCACAGGGGGGCTGGGCTACACCTTC. Translating it yields CASTGGLGYTF.

The CDR3 spells CASSQDRGDYGYTF. CDR3 DNA sequence: TGTGCCAGCAGCCAAGACAGGGGCGACTATGGCTACACCTTC. The chain joins TRBV4-2 to TRBJ1-2, with TRBD1 as a possible D gene (6 bases). Germline V gene sequence: CDR1 LGHNA, CDR2 YNFKEQ. CDR3 size: 14 residues. V was shortened by 0 bases and J by 3 bases, with 8 bases between the two germline ends.

The genes are TRBV27 and TRBJ1-5, with D possibly TRBD1 on 5 matching bases. The CDR3 covers 14 residues. Germline V gene data show CDR1 as MNHEY and CDR2 as SMNVEV (reference sequence). The ends were cut back, 5 bases at V and 0 bases at J, with 8 bases in the middle. CDR3 in DNA: TGTGCCAGCAGTGGGGACGGTAGCAATCAGCCCCAGCATTTT. It specifies CASSGDGSNQPQHF.

V is TRBV2 and J is TRBJ2-1, with 10 bases aligning to TRBD2. Germline V CDR1 and CDR2: SNHLY, FYNNEI. Losses at the gene ends were 8 bases for V and 3 bases for J; bases not matched to a gene: 16. The CDR3 consists of 18 residues. Here the CDR3 DNA reads TGTGCCAGCGGGTCGGGGGCTAGCGGGAGCTCCGTCTACAATGAGCAGTTCTTC. It translates to CASGSGASGSSVYNEQFF.

This chain joins TRBV7-2 and TRBJ2-1; 7 bases match TRBD2. The germline CDR1 and CDR2 sequences are SGHTA and FQGNSA. The CDR3 runs 15 residues. V trimming: 4 bases; J trimming: 7 bases; junction bases outside the gene matches: 10. The CDR3 protein is CASSSLATRGNEQFF. The CDR3 DNA reads as TGTGCCAGCAGCTCACTAGCGACCCGGGGGAATGAGCAGTTCTTC.

This chain joins TRBV5-4 and TRBJ2-3; no reliable D call. The germline CDR1 and CDR2 sequences are SGHNT and YYREEE (reference sequence). This CDR3 region has 14 residues. V lost 1 base and J 0 bases, leaving 6 bases between the germline ends. The CDR3 DNA follows: TGTGCCAGCAGCTTGTGGGTTAGCACAGATACGCAGTATTTT. Protein sequence: CASSLWVSTDTQYF.

The CDR3 DNA reads TGCAGCGTTGAAGATCAAGGGCCTAACGAGCAGTACTTC. Protein: CSVEDQGPNEQYF. This chain links TRBV29-1 with TRBJ2-7; no definite D call. CDR1 and CDR2 from the germline V gene are SQVTM and ANQGSEA. This CDR3 is 13 amino acids long. Trimming cost V 0 bases and J 5 bases, with 11 bases left between them.

The chain is built from TRBV28 and TRBJ2-2; D is unclear. Germline-derived CDR1 and CDR2 are MDHEN and SYDVKM. The CDR3 covers 15 residues. The V end lost 5 bases, the J end lost 0 bases, and 10 bases lay between the germline ends. The CDR3 is CASSPRASNTGELFF. DNA for the CDR3: TGTGCCAGCAGTCCCCGGGCCTCGAACACCGGGGAGCTGTTTTTT.

The rearrangement links TRBV7-9 to TRBJ2-3, with 7 bases lining up with TRBD2. CDR1 and CDR2 (germline): SEHNR, FQNEAQ (reference sequence). The J segment lost 0 bases and the V segment lost 4 bases, leaving 1 base of the junction unmatched. This CDR3 region has 14 residues. CDR3 DNA sequence: TGTGCCAGCAGCTATAGCGGGAGCACAGATACGCAGTATTTT. It translates to CASSYSGSTDTQYF.

This clone was picked up a small number of times. The chain uses TRBV28 and TRBJ2-4; TRBD2 matches at 12 bases. The CDR3 runs to 20 residues. Per the germline V gene, CDR1 is MDHEN and CDR2 is SYDVKM. The J segment lost 0 bases and the V segment lost 7 bases, leaving 16 bases of the junction unmatched. The CDR3 nucleotides read TGTGCCAGCAACACCGCTAGCGGGGGGGTCTCTCACCGAGCCAAAAACATTCAGTACTTC. As protein: CASNTASGGVSHRAKNIQYF.